This T cell receptor (beta chain) was identified in a study of OX40 agonist ivuxolimab in advanced cancers. Study results and caveats: Normalized T-cell clonal expansion was also low in some nonresponders.

The repertoire was sequenced with immunoSEQ multiplex PCR; TCRdb's copy has only in-frame clones and lacks some. This table has roughly 53,000 clones, 85% to 90% appearing once. On this clone: The antigen is unknown.

The sequence came from an adult with an advanced solid tumor such as melanoma, head and neck, liver or kidney cancer. The material sequenced was CD4+ or CD8+ T cells sorted from blood, taken in a trial of the OX40 agonist ivuxolimab.

The CDR3 loop is CASSQRLAGGDGSYEQYF. CDR3 bases: TGCGCCAGCAGCCAACGACTAGCGGGAGGGGATGGGTCCTACGAGCAGTACTTC. The J gene is TRBJ2-7, the V gene TRBV4-1, with 14 bases that match TRBD2. The V and J ends lost 2 bases and 1 base, in that order; junction bases with no gene match: 7. This CDR3 is 18 amino acids long. CDR1 and CDR2 (germline): MGHRA, YSYEKL.